The 10 T cell receptor beta chains presented below share a single source sample, sequenced in a study of T cell repertoires in cytomegalovirus infection. No antigen has been identified for these receptors. MiXCR, applied by TCRdb to the reads, yields one record per CDR3 protein. The table has about 890,000 distinct CDR3 sequences, around 30% seen once. The starting material was cultured CD8+ T cells from PBMCs, obtained from culture after CMV antigen stimulation. The origin of the receptors is a human donor in good health (CMV status not recorded). Some clones in this sample may be carry-over from other donors' samples.

On this clonotype itself: A much larger clone differs from this one at a single base, so this may be a read error. This sequence joins TRBV7-2 and TRBJ1-5; unclear D gene. The CDR3 loop spans 15 amino acids. The germline gives CDR1 SGHTA, CDR2 FQGNSA. The chain's CDR3 is CVSSFIGGGDQPQHF. The CDR3 DNA is TGTGTCAGCAGCTTCATTGGCGGTGGGGATCAGCCCCAGCATTTT.

V usage is TRBV29-1 and J usage is TRBJ2-7; D not resolved. V was trimmed by 3 bases and J by 0 bases, leaving 12 bases between them. CDR1 and CDR2 (germline): SQVTM, ANQGSEA. This CDR3 contains 14 residues. CDR3 sequence reads: CSVEAQKPSYEQYF. For the CDR3, the DNA is TGCAGCGTTGAGGCTCAGAAACCCTCCTACGAGCAGTACTTC.

This clonotype occurred many times. The rearrangement joins TRBV6-1 to TRBJ2-1; a weak D match, TRBD1 (6 bases). Germline CDR1 is MNHNS and CDR2 is SASEGT. V was trimmed by 6 bases and J by 8 bases, leaving 11 bases between them. CDR3 size: 12 residues. The CDR3 is CASSPSGDEQFF. As DNA, the CDR3 is TGTGCCAGCAGCCCATCAGGGGATGAGCAGTTCTTC.

The rearrangement joins TRBV3-1 to TRBJ2-7, with TRBD2 matching over 8 bases. This CDR3 has 18 amino acids. V dropped 1 base and J dropped 3; count of bases not matched to a gene: 14. Germline CDR1 and CDR2: LGHDT and YNNKEL (reference sequence). The CDR3 nucleotides are TGTGCCAGCAGCCAAGCGGGGGGGCAGGCAGATTCCTACTACGAGCAGTACTTC. Translated, it gives CASSQAGGQADSYYEQYF.

The chain couples TRBV10-3 to TRBJ2-3; a weak D match, TRBD1 (5 bases). CDR3 size: 13 residues. Germline V CDR1 and CDR2: ENHRY, SYGVKD. Trimming removed 3 bases from V and 6 bases from J, with 10 bases in between. The CDR3 DNA reads as TGTGCCATCAGTGATTATAAGGGGGATACGCAGTATTTT. Translating gives CAISDYKGDTQYF.

The J gene is TRBJ2-1, the V gene TRBV12-3 or TRBV12-4; possibly TRBD1 for D (7 bases). The V end was cut by 5 bases, the J end by 5 bases, with 16 bases between. This CDR3 has 15 amino acids. For the CDR3, the DNA is TGTGCCAGCAGTCCGAAACAGGGGAGGAACAATGAGCAGTTCTTC. Amino acids: CASSPKQGRNNEQFF.

This clonotype was counted a few times. The chain combines TRBV14 with TRBJ2-3; D is possibly TRBD2 (5 bases). The CDR3 runs 16 residues. V was clipped by 3 bases and J by 0 bases, with 13 bases between them. CDR1 and CDR2 from the germline V gene are SGHDN and FVKESK. CDR3 loop: CASSHDERLSTDTQYF. The CDR3 DNA follows: TGTGCCAGCAGCCACGACGAGCGACTAAGCACAGATACGCAGTATTTT.

This clonotype was found once. The conserved phenylalanine or tryptophan is not found at the CDR3 terminus, so this likely reflects a read error. The chain recombines TRBV6-1 with TRBJ2-1; D may be TRBD2 (6 bases). CDR1 MNHNS and CDR2 SASEGT come from the germline V gene. This CDR3 is 15 amino acids long. Trimming stripped 7 bases from V and 0 bases from J, with 13 bases between. CDR3 amino acids: CASTPAGSSYNEQFL. Here the CDR3 DNA reads TGTGCCAGCACTCCCGCCGGGAGCTCCTACAATGAGCAGTTCTTA.

This clonotype appeared a few times. The V and J genes are TRBV2 and TRBJ1-5; maybe TRBD1 (6 bases). V was clipped by 2 bases and J by 6 bases, with 11 bases between them. Germline V gene lookup returns CDR1 SNHLY and CDR2 FYNNEI. The CDR3 consists of 14 residues. The CDR3 region is CASSERQGFQPQHF. The CDR3 nucleotides are TGTGCCAGCAGTGAACGGCAGGGGTTTCAGCCCCAGCATTTT.

The chain links TRBV6-1 to TRBJ1-4, with 7 bases that match TRBD1. J was trimmed by 0 bases and V by 6 bases; bases with no gene match: 10. From germline, CDR1 is MNHNS and CDR2 SASEGT. This CDR3 is 17 amino acids long. The DNA for the CDR3 is TGTGCCAGCAGCGGGGAGGGGGCGAGAGCAACTAATGAAAAACTGTTTTTT. It specifies CASSGEGARATNEKLFF.